This T cell receptor beta chain was recovered during a study of T cells in Graves' hyperthyroidism and ophthalmopathy (dated by TCRdb to the late 2010s). With regard to the full study: Peripheral blood was collected at initial diagnosis, before any treatment. Once sampling was done, hyperthyroidism patients were given methimazole at a starting dose of 30 mg daily, whereas ophthalmopathy patients were given high-dose intravenous methylprednisolone. The roughly 91 discovery patients were randomly divided into training and test sets at a 7:3 ratio. The paper reports TCR Vbeta CDR3 sequencing of approximately 140 peripheral blood samples: around 45 ophthalmopathy, around 80 hyperthyroidism and around 17 progressor patients. To identify TCR V-J signatures that set the groups apart, the researchers used a discovery cohort of more than 95 patients, made up of around 40 with Graves' ophthalmopathy and some 60 with stable Graves' hyperthyroidism. In addition, the study compared T-cell repertoires in thyroid tissue and in blood from 6 or 7 Graves' hyperthyroidism patients. Prospective prediction of ophthalmopathy was tested in an independent validation cohort of 18 to 20 hyperthyroidism patients and 15 to 17 patients who later progressed to ophthalmopathy. Overall study outcomes, separate from this receptor: Sample size was not statistically predetermined, and blinding of investigators to group allocation was not performed. During validation, the model predicted progression to ophthalmopathy a median of about 6.5 months ahead of onset, with 70.59% sensitivity and under 85% specificity. A model built on a 13 V-J signature distinguished ophthalmopathy from stable hyperthyroidism, reaching 85% to 90% sensitivity and around 82% specificity in cross-validation and 80%/75% in testing. Blood samples also contained most of the expanded thyroid clonotypes (frequency above 0.001), which suggests that blood repertoires may reflect thyroid immune responses.

On this clonotype: Its specific antigen is unknown. Per-nucleotide qualities are absent, and no much larger clonotype sits a single base away.

TCR beta CDR3 regions were amplified from RNA transcripts. The first round of RT-PCR for the TCR CDR3 was performed with the HTBI primer set and the Qiagen OneStep RT-PCR kit. Libraries were constructed in a second round of multiplex PCR, after which size selection and purification were carried out. Paired-end sequencing of the libraries was performed with 100 bp reads on an Illumina HiSeq2000. On the authors' methods: SOAPnuke was used to process the raw data, throwing out any read that contained adapters or uncalled bases, had a mean Phred below 15, or lacked an exact constant-primer or identifier match. High-quality paired reads were merged using COPE v1.2.5, and each unique nucleotide sequence was defined as a clonotype. MiTCR v1.1 was used to align the clonotypes against IMGT TRBV, TRBD and TRBJ reference segments. The analysis was restricted to V-J combinations with a frequency above 0.0001, which together covered about 99% of the repertoires. The TCS score was defined as the ratio of F50 (clonal expansion) to E x V (chaos), calculated using BLOSUM62-based TCRdist between CDR3 peptides within each V-J. Welch's t-statistics and random forest reduced 514 V-J features to 13, which were used in a naive Bayes classifier (R e1071). In-frame beta chains were kept once TCRdb had trimmed the public reads at Q25 with fastp and called clones with MiXCR. Entries are consolidated by CDR3 protein sequence, retaining the most common genes and DNA. The V and J calls follow TCRdb's processing rather than the paper's. For this sample the table gives some 360,000 distinct CDR3 sequences, of which about 15% were detected only once. The top ten hold approximately 10% of the sample.

The junction carries 18 bases between V and J, which are trimmed by 5 bases and 7 bases respectively. The germline V gene gives CDR1 as SGHRS and CDR2 as YFSETQ. The CDR3 sequence holds 14 residues, the cysteine and phenylalanine included. Only the CDR3 portion is preserved as DNA: 42 bases, with reading frame beginning at the first base. A patient counted as having stable Graves' hyperthyroidism if no progression to ophthalmopathy occurred over 18 months of follow-up. Hyperthyroidism patients were newly diagnosed, with disease duration under 2 months, and aged 18 to 65 years. Exclusion was applied to patients with uncontrolled infections, other autoimmune diseases, pregnancy or lactation. Diagnoses were based on clinical symptoms, serum thyroxine and TRAb, thyroid ultrasound and orbital computed tomography. PBMCs were isolated from 7.5 to 10 ml of fresh peripheral blood by Ficoll-Paque density gradient centrifugation. Trizol reagent was used to extract total RNA, and RNA quality was then checked on an Agilent 2100 Bioanalyzer.

Rearrangement joined TRBV5-1 to TRBJ1-1; there is no confident call for the D gene. The sequencing input was blood. This clonotype was sampled from a woman aged 55-69 years with Graves' hyperthyroidism. CDR3 loop: CASSFVGVGYEAFF. Read as DNA, the sequence is TGCGCCAGCAGTTTCGTCGGGGTGGGGTATGAAGCTTTCTTT.